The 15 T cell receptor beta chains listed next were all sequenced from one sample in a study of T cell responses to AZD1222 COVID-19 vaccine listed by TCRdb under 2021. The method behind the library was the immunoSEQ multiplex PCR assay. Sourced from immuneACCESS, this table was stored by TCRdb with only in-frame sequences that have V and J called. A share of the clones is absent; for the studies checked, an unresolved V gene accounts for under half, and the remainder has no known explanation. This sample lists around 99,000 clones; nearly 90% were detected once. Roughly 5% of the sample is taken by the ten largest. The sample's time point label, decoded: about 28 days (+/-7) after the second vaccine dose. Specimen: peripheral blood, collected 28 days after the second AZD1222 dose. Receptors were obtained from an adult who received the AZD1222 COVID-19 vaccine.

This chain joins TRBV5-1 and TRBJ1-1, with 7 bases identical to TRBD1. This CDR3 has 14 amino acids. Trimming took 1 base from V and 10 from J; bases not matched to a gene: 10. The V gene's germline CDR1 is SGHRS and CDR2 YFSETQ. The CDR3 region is CASSLRERGQGAFF. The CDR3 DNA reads TGCGCCAGCAGCTTGAGAGAAAGGGGGCAGGGAGCTTTCTTT.

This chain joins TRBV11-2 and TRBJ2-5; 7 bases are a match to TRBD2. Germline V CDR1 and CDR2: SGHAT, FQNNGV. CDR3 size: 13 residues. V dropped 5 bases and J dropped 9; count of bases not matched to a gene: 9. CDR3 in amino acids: CASSRRGVPAQYF. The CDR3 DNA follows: TGTGCCAGCAGCCGACGGGGGGTCCCGGCCCAGTACTTC.

This chain's CDR3 is CASTDGGGGEETQYF. The CDR3 DNA sequence: TGTGCCAGTACCGATGGCGGAGGGGGTGAAGAGACCCAGTACTTC. The V gene is TRBV19, the J gene TRBJ2-5, with D perhaps being TRBD1 or TRBD2 (6 bases each). V was clipped by 7 bases and J by 3 bases, with 18 bases between them. Per germline, CDR1 LNHDA and CDR2 SQIVND (reference sequence). This CDR3 comprises 15 residues.

The CDR3 sequence is CATAGQMNTEAFF. CDR3 coding DNA: TGTGCCACCGCCGGACAGATGAACACTGAAGCTTTCTTT. The chain carries TRBV7-2 and TRBJ1-1; weak D call: TRBD1 (6 bases). This CDR3 region has 13 residues. V lost 10 bases and J 0 bases, leaving 12 bases between the germline ends. The V gene's germline CDR1 is SGHTA and CDR2 FQGNSA. Together with reference TRBV7-2 and TRBJ1-1, the CDR3 gives the full variable domain: GAGVSQSPSNKVTEKGKDVELRCDPISGHTALYWYRQSLGQGLEFLIYFQGNSAPDKSGLPSDRFSAERTGGSVSTLTIQRTQQEDSAVYLCATAGQMNTEAFFGQGTRLTVV.

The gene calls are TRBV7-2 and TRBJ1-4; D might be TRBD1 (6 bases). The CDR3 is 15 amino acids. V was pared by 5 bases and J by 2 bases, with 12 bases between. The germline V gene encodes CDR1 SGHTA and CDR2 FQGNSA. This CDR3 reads CASSVQGSTNEKLFF. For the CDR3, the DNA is TGTGCCAGCAGCGTACAGGGTTCGACTAATGAAAAACTGTTTTTT. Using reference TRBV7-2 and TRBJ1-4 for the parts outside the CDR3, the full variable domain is GAGVSQSPSNKVTEKGKDVELRCDPISGHTALYWYRQSLGQGLEFLIYFQGNSAPDKSGLPSDRFSAERTGGSVSTLTIQRTQQEDSAVYLCASSVQGSTNEKLFFGSGTQLSVL.

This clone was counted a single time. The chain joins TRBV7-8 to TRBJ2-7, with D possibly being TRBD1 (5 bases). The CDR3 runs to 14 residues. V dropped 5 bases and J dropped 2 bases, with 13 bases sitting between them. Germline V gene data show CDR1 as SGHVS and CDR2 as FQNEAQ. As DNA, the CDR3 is TGTGCCAGCAGCGGAGACAGCCCCCCCTACGAGCAGTACTTC. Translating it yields CASSGDSPPYEQYF.

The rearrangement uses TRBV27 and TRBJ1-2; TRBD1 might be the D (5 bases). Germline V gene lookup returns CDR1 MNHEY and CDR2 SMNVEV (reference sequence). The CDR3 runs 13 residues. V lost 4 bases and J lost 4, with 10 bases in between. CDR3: CASSSGTVYGYTF. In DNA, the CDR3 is TGTGCCAGCAGTTCCGGGACGGTCTATGGCTACACCTTC.

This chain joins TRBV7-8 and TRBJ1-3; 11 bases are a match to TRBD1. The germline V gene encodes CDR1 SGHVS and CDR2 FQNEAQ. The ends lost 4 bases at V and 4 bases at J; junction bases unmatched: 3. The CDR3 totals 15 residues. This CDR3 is CASSSGTGGGNTIYF. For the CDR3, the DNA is TGTGCCAGCAGCTCCGGGACAGGGGGAGGAAACACCATATATTTT.

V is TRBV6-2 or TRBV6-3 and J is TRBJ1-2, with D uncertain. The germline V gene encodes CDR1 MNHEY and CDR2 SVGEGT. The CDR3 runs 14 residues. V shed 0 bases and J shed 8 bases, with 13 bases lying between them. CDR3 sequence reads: CASSYSNPVGGYTF. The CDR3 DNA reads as TGTGCCAGCAGTTACTCCAATCCCGTGGGAGGCTACACCTTC.

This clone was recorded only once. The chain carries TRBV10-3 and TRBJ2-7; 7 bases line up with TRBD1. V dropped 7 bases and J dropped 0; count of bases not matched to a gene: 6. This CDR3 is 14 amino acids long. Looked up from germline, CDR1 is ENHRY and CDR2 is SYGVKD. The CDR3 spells CAITRQGFSYEQYF. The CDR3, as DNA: TGTGCCATCACTCGACAGGGATTCTCCTACGAGCAGTACTTC.

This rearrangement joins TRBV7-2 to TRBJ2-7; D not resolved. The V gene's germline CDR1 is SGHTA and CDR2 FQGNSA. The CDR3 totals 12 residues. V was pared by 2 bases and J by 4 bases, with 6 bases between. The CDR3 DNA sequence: TGTGCCAGCAGCTTATTCGGGTACGAGCAGTACTTC. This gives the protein CASSLFGYEQYF.

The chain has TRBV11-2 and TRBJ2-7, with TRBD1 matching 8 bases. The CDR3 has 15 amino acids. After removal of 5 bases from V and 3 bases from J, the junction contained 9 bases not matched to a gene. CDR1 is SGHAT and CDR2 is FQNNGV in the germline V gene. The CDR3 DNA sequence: TGTGCCAGCAGCCCCAGGACAGGGTACCACTACGAGCAGTACTTC. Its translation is CASSPRTGYHYEQYF. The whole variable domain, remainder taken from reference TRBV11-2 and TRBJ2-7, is EAGVAQSPRYKIIEKRQSVAFWCNPISGHATLYWYQQILGQGPKLLIQFQNNGVVDDSQLPKDRFSAERLKGVDSTLKIQPAKLEDSAVYLCASSPRTGYHYEQYFGPGTRLTVT.

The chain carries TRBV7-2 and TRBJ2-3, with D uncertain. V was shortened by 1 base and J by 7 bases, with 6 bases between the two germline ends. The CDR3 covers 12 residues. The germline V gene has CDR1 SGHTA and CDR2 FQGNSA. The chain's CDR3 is CASSLGGNTQYF. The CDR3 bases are TGTGCCAGCAGCTTAGGGGGTAATACGCAGTATTTT.

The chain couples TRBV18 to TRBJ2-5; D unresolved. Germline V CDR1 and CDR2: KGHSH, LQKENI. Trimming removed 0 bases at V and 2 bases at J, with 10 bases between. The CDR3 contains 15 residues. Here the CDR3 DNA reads TGTGCCAGCTCACCACCTGCGGCCAGTCAAGAGACCCAGTACTTC. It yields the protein CASSPPAASQETQYF.

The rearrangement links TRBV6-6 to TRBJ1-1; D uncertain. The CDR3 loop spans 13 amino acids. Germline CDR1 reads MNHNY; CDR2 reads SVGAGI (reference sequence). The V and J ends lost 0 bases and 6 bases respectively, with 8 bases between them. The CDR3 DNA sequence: TGTGCCAGCAGTTACTCGGAACGCTCTGAAGCTTTCTTT. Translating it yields CASSYSERSEAFF.